Given below is one T cell receptor (beta chain) in context. Its recognized antigen is unknown. Base qualities are not recorded, but no much larger clone differs from it by a single base. The sample originates from a study of T cells in Graves' hyperthyroidism and ophthalmopathy (dated by TCRdb to the late 2010s). Context from the whole study: Peripheral blood was collected at initial diagnosis, before any treatment. A discovery cohort of around 100 patients, roughly 45 with Graves' ophthalmopathy and about 58 with stable Graves' hyperthyroidism, was used to find distinguishing TCR V-J signatures. Prospective prediction of ophthalmopathy was tested in an independent validation cohort consisting of 18 hyperthyroidism patients and approximately 16 patients who later progressed to ophthalmopathy. The approximately 95 discovery patients were divided at random into training and test sets in a 7:3 ratio. Thyroid tissue and blood T-cell repertoires from about six Graves' hyperthyroidism patients were also compared in the study. Following sampling, methimazole starting at 30 mg daily was given to hyperthyroidism patients, and high-dose intravenous methylprednisolone was given to ophthalmopathy patients. The paper reports TCR Vbeta CDR3 sequencing of some 140 peripheral blood samples: 40 or so ophthalmopathy, over 70 hyperthyroidism and around 17 progressor patients. The study at large found these results: A 13 V-J signature model separated ophthalmopathy from stable hyperthyroidism, with roughly 88% sensitivity and about 81% specificity in cross-validation and 80%/75% in testing. Most expanded thyroid clonotypes (frequency above 0.001) were also found in blood, which suggests that blood repertoires may mirror thyroid immune responses. Sample size was not statistically predetermined, and blinding of investigators to group allocation was not performed. In validation, the model predicted progression to ophthalmopathy with about 71% sensitivity and around 72% specificity, a median of 6.5 months before onset.

The CDR3 numbers 14 residues from cysteine through phenylalanine. CDR3 DNA only is kept here, 42 bases in frame from base 1. CDR1 and CDR2 were assigned from the germline V gene (reference sequence) as SGHKS and YYEKEE. From V the trimming removes 3 bases and from J it removes 2 bases, while the gene matches leave 4 bases of the junction unaccounted for. Graves' hyperthyroidism was defined as stable when no progression to ophthalmopathy occurred over 18 months of follow-up. Hyperthyroidism patients were aged 18 to 65 years and newly diagnosed, with disease duration of less than 2 months. Patients with uncontrolled infections, other autoimmune diseases, pregnancy or lactation were excluded. Diagnoses relied on clinical symptoms, serum thyroxine and TRAb, thyroid ultrasound and orbital computed tomography. PBMCs were isolated from about 9.1 ml of fresh peripheral blood by Ficoll-Paque density gradient centrifugation. Total RNA was extracted using Trizol reagent, and RNA quality was assessed on an Agilent 2100 Bioanalyzer.

Amplification of TCR beta CDR3 regions was carried out from RNA transcripts. The TCR CDR3 was subjected to a first round of RT-PCR using the HTBI primer set and the Qiagen OneStep RT-PCR kit. The libraries were constructed in a second round of multiplex PCR and then size-selected and purified. Sequencing of the libraries was done on an Illumina HiSeq2000 using paired-end 100 bp reads. The original methods were these. SOAPnuke was used to process the raw data, throwing out any read that contained adapters or uncalled bases, had a mean Phred below 15, or lacked an exact constant-primer or identifier match. COPE v1.2.5 was used to merge high-quality paired reads, and clonotypes were defined as unique nucleotide sequences. MiTCR v1.1 was used to align the clonotypes against IMGT TRBV, TRBD and TRBJ reference segments. The analysis was restricted to V-J combinations with a frequency above 0.0001, which together covered 99.2% of the repertoires. The TCS score was defined as F50 (clonal expansion) divided by E x V (chaos), with BLOSUM62-based TCRdist calculated between CDR3 peptides within each V-J. Welch's t-statistics and random forest reduced roughly 540 V-J features to roughly 13, which were used in a naive Bayes classifier (R e1071). The raw public data were reprocessed by TCRdb itself: fastp quality trimming at Q25, MiXCR clonotype calling, in-frame beta chains only. Duplicate CDR3 protein sequences are folded into a single record with the most common DNA and genes. Clone size and V and J calls follow TCRdb, not the original study. A total of roughly 740,000 distinct CDR3 sequences appear in this sample, roughly 15% of them only once. The ten top clones hold roughly 8% of the sample.

The sequence came from a man between 18 and 29 years old with Graves' hyperthyroidism. The sample comprised blood. The sequence links TRBV5-5 to TRBJ1-2, and 7 junctional nucleotides match TRBD1. For the CDR3, the sequence is CASSSSQGNYGYTF. The nucleotide sequence reads TGTGCCAGCAGCTCGTCACAGGGGAACTATGGCTACACCTTC.